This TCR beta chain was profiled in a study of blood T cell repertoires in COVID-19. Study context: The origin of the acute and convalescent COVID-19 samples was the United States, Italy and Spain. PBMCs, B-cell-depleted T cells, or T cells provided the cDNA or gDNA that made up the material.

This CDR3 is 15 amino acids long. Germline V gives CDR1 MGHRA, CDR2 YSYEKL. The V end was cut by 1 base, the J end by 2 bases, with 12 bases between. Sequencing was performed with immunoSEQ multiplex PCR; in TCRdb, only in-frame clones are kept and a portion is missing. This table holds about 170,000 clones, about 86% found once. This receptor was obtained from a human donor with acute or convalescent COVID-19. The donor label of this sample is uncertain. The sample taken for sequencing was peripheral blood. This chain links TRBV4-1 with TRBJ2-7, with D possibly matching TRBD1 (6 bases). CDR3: CASSQGQDRAYEQYF. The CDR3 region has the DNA TGCGCCAGCAGCCAAGGACAGGATCGAGCCTACGAGCAGTACTTC.